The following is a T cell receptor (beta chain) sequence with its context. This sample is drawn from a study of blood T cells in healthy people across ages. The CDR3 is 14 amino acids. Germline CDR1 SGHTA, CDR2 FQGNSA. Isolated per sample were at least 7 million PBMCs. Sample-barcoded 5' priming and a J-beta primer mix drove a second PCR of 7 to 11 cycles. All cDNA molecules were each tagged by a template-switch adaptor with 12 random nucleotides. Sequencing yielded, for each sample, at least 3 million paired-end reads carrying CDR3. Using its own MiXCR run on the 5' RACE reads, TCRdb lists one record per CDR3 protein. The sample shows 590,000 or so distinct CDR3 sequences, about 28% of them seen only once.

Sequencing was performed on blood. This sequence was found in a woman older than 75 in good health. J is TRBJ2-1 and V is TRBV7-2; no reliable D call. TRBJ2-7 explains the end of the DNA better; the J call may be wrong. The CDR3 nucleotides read TGTGCCAGCAGCTTAGTTTTGGCCTACAATGAGCAGTACTTC. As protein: CASSLVLAYNEQYF.